This passage covers 15 T cell receptor beta chains from one sample sequenced in a study of blood T cell repertoires in COVID-19. Sequenced by immunoSEQ multiplex PCR; TCRdb stores in-frame clones only, minus some. The table lists around 120,000 clones, about 70% of them singletons, with roughly 2% in the top ten. The sample comprised peripheral blood. Receptors originate from a woman in her 70s with acute or convalescent COVID-19.

The chain uses TRBV5-1 and TRBJ1-3, with 8 bases lining up with TRBD1. The CDR3 extends over 14 amino acids. Trimming took 4 bases from V and 4 from J; bases not matched to a gene: 4. Per germline, CDR1 SGHRS and CDR2 YFSETQ. Here the CDR3 reads CASSDRGIGNTIYF. The CDR3 DNA follows: TGCGCCAGCAGCGACAGGGGAATCGGAAACACCATATATTTT.

This chain uses TRBV6-5 with TRBJ1-3; 8 bases are a match to TRBD1. The CDR3 spans 14 residues. CDR1 and CDR2 (germline): MNHEY, SVGAGI. With V trimmed by 6 bases and J by 2 bases, 3 bases remained unmatched. CDR3 coding DNA: TGTGCCAGCAGACCGACAGGGGCTGGAAACACCATATATTTT. Translating it yields CASRPTGAGNTIYF.

The V call is TRBV7-2, the J call TRBJ2-3; 10 bases are a match to TRBD1. Per germline, CDR1 SGHTA and CDR2 FQGNSA. There are 17 residues in the CDR3. J was trimmed by 4 bases and V by 2 bases; bases with no gene match: 9. CDR3 sequence: CASSLTPGTGAADTQYF. As DNA, the CDR3 is TGTGCCAGCAGCTTAACCCCCGGGACAGGGGCGGCAGATACGCAGTATTTT.

The genes are TRBV2 and TRBJ2-6; 8 bases fit TRBD1. There are 17 residues in the CDR3. V trimming: 5 bases; J trimming: 0 bases; junction bases outside the gene matches: 6. Germline loops: CDR1 SNHLY, CDR2 FYNNEI. The chain's CDR3 is CASSFTGGSSGANVLTF. CDR3 in DNA: TGTGCCAGCAGTTTTACAGGGGGTTCCTCTGGGGCCAACGTCCTGACTTTC.

V gene TRBV4-1 combines with J gene TRBJ1-5, with 7 bases lining up with TRBD1. Per the germline V gene, CDR1 is MGHRA and CDR2 is YSYEKL. There are 15 residues in the CDR3. Trimming took 0 bases from V and 4 from J; bases not matched to a gene: 3. The chain's CDR3 is CASSQEHRGNQPQHF. The CDR3 nucleotides read TGCGCCAGCAGCCAAGAGCACAGGGGAAATCAGCCCCAGCATTTT.

The V call is TRBV15, the J call TRBJ2-1; 12 bases align to TRBD2. There are 17 residues in the CDR3. Per the germline V gene, CDR1 is LNHNV and CDR2 is YYDKDF (reference sequence). Germline trimming cut 3 bases from V and 5 bases from J; bases unmatched to any gene: 8. CDR3 residues: CATSRTLAGGPHNEQFF. CDR3 DNA sequence: TGTGCCACCAGCAGGACTCTAGCGGGAGGGCCACACAATGAGCAGTTCTTC.

This clone was counted at least ten times. This sequence joins TRBV4-1 and TRBJ1-1, with 7 bases that match TRBD1. The V gene end was trimmed by 5 bases and the J gene end by 6 bases; junction bases not matched to a gene: 9. This CDR3 comprises 14 residues. Per germline, CDR1 MGHRA and CDR2 YSYEKL. CDR3 loop: CASSSRGNRAEAFF. In nucleotides, the CDR3 is TGCGCCAGCAGCTCCAGGGGGAATCGCGCTGAAGCTTTCTTT.

The chain uses TRBV5-8 and TRBJ1-1; 9 bases are a match to TRBD1. Germline CDR1 and CDR2: SGHTS and YDEGEE. CDR3 size: 15 residues. Trimming at V came to 5 bases and at J to 5 bases, leaving 10 bases not matched to a gene. CDR3 sequence reads: CASSLRQGGWTEAFF. The CDR3 DNA sequence: TGTGCCAGCAGTCTTAGACAGGGGGGTTGGACTGAAGCTTTCTTT.

This chain joins TRBV6-5 and TRBJ1-2; TRBD1 might be the D (6 bases). With 10 bases removed from V and 4 bases from J, the gap between germline ends came to 22 bases. CDR1 is MNHEY, CDR2 SVGAGI, per germline. This CDR3 is 15 amino acids long. CDR3 coding DNA: TGTGCCACCGGTACGGGACATTACGCTGGCTATGGCTACACCTTC. Amino acid sequence: CATGTGHYAGYGYTF.

CDR3: CASSSRGSYNEQFF. In nucleotides, the CDR3 is TGTGCCAGCAGCTCCAGGGGTTCCTACAATGAGCAGTTCTTC. The chain has TRBV7-2 and TRBJ2-1, with a possible D match to TRBD1 (6 bases). This CDR3 is 14 amino acids long. The germline V gene has CDR1 SGHTA and CDR2 FQGNSA. V gave up 4 bases and J gave up 1 base, with 8 bases separating them.

This clone was seen at least ten times. The chain employs TRBV7-9 and TRBJ2-7; D unresolved. V was clipped by 4 bases and J by 0 bases, with 10 bases between them. The germline gives CDR1 SEHNR, CDR2 FQNEAQ (reference sequence). The CDR3 contains 14 residues. CDR3 DNA sequence: TGTGCCAGCAGCTCTGGCTCACACTCCTACGAGCAGTACTTC. It specifies CASSSGSHSYEQYF.

The chain has TRBV20-1 and TRBJ1-1; 9 bases map to TRBD1. Germline CDR1 DFQATT, CDR2 SNEGSKA (reference sequence). Trimming at V came to 3 bases and at J to 0 bases, leaving 11 bases not matched to a gene. The CDR3 runs 17 residues. The CDR3 region has the DNA TGCAGTGCTAGTCCCGGGACAGGGATAGGGTTGAACACTGAAGCTTTCTTT. This gives the protein CSASPGTGIGLNTEAFF.

V and J are TRBV9 and TRBJ2-1; 16 nucleotides line up with TRBD2. Trimming at V came to 3 bases and at J to 9 bases, leaving 6 bases not matched to a gene. The CDR3 runs to 16 residues. Germline V lookup: CDR1 SGDLS, CDR2 YYNGEE. The CDR3 DNA is TGTGCCAGCAGCGCCGGGACTAGCGGGGGGGCAGGTGAGCAGTTCTTC. The encoded protein is CASSAGTSGGAGEQFF. The variable domain in full, completed from reference TRBV9 and TRBJ2-1, reads DSGVTQTPKHLITATGQRVTLRCSPRSGDLSVYWYQQSLDQGLQFLIQYYNGEERAKGNILERFSAQQFPDLHSELNLSSLELGDSALYFCASSAGTSGGAGEQFFGPGTRLTVL.

The chain combines TRBV2 with TRBJ2-2; TRBD2 aligns across 8 bases. Germline CDR1 reads SNHLY; CDR2 reads FYNNEI. V trimming: 8 bases; J trimming: 5 bases; junction bases outside the gene matches: 7. The CDR3 covers 14 residues. CDR3 loop: CASAGTSITGELFF. The CDR3 region has the DNA TGTGCCAGCGCCGGGACTAGTATTACCGGGGAGCTGTTTTTT.

The rearrangement joins TRBV12-3 or TRBV12-4 to TRBJ1-1, with D possibly matching TRBD1 (6 bases). With 6 bases removed from V and 8 bases from J, the gap between germline ends came to 16 bases. This CDR3 region has 13 residues. CDR3 in DNA: TGTGCCAGCAGGGCGCGTGAGGGGGTCGAAGCTTTCTTT. Its protein is CASRAREGVEAFF.